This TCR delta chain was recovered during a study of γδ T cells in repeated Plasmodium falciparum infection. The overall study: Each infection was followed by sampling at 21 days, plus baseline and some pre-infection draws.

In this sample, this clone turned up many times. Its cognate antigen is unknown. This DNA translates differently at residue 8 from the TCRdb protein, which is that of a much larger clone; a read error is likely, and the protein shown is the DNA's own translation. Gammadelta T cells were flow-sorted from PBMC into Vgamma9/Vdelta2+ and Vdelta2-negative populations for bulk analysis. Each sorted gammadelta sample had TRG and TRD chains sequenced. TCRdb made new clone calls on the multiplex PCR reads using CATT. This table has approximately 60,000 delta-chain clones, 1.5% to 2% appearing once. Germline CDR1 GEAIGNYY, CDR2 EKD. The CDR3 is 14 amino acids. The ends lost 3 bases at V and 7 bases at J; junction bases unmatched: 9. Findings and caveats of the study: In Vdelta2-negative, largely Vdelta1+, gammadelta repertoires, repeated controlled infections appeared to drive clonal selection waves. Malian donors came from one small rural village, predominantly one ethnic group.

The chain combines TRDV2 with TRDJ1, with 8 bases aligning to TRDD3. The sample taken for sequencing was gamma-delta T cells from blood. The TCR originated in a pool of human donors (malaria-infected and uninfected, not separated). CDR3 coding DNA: TGTGCCTGTGACGAACTGGGGGGTTCGAGTAAACTCATCTTT. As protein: CACDELGGSSKLIF.